The 28 T cell receptor beta chains in this list originate from one sample, sequenced in a study of T cell responses to AZD1222 COVID-19 vaccine. Data came from immunoSEQ multiplex PCR; TCRdb stores just in-frame clones and leaves some out. The table shows fewer than 85,000 clones, with roughly 90% occurring only once. The sample consisted of peripheral blood, taken on day 0 of AZD1222 vaccination. The receptors originated from an adult in good health.

The chain has TRBV5-1 and TRBJ1-2, with a possible D match to TRBD1 (5 bases). The CDR3 is 13 amino acids. Trimming shortened V by 0 bases and J by 8 bases, and 11 bases separated the two germline ends. Germline-derived CDR1 and CDR2 are SGHRS and YFSETQ. CDR3 nucleotides: TGCGCCAGCAGCTTGGACGGCACAGGAGGCTACACCTTC. Translation gives CASSLDGTGGYTF.

This clone turned up a few times. The V gene is TRBV19, the J gene TRBJ1-4; 7 nucleotides agree with TRBD1. The CDR3 extends over 14 amino acids. With V trimmed by 8 bases and J by 1 base, 4 bases remained unmatched. The germline V gene has CDR1 LNHDA and CDR2 SQIVND (reference sequence). CDR3 nucleotide sequence: TGTGCCAGTTCAGGGGGGAAAACTAATGAAAAACTGTTTTTT. Amino acids: CASSGGKTNEKLFF.

The chain recombines TRBV6-6 with TRBJ1-2, with D possibly matching TRBD1 (5 bases). Germline CDR1 reads MNHNY; CDR2 reads SVGAGI (reference sequence). The length of the CDR3 is 13 residues. Trimming removed 3 bases at V and 2 bases at J, with 7 bases between. CDR3 bases: TGTGCCAGCAGTTATGGGGACAACTATGGCTACACCTTC. This encodes CASSYGDNYGYTF.

The chain couples TRBV5-1 to TRBJ1-6; D remains ambiguous. CDR3 size: 15 residues. Trimming removed 0 bases from V and 8 bases from J, with 12 bases in between. Per the germline V gene, CDR1 is SGHRS and CDR2 is YFSETQ. The CDR3 spells CASSLGVPADSPLHF. The CDR3 bases are TGCGCCAGCAGCTTGGGGGTCCCTGCGGATTCACCCCTCCACTTT.

The chain has TRBV4-2 and TRBJ1-5; 8 nucleotides agree with TRBD1. This CDR3 has 16 residues. V was clipped by 0 bases and J by 6 bases; unmatched bases: 7. CDR1 and CDR2 from the germline V gene are LGHNA and YNFKEQ. In nucleotides, the CDR3 is TGTGCCAGCAGCCAAGATATAGCAGGGGGCGGTCAGCCCCAGCATTTT. It specifies CASSQDIAGGGQPQHF.

The V gene is TRBV7-2, the J gene TRBJ2-7, with 9 bases fitting TRBD2. Germline V gene lookup returns CDR1 SGHTA and CDR2 FQGNSA. V was clipped by 5 bases and J by 3 bases; unmatched bases: 8. The CDR3 spans 15 residues. For the CDR3, the DNA is TGTGCCAGCAGCCCTCATAGCGGGAGTAACTACGAGCAGTACTTC. The encoded protein is CASSPHSGSNYEQYF.

The V and J genes are TRBV5-4 and TRBJ2-7; 8 nucleotides line up with TRBD2. The CDR3 contains 17 residues. V lost 0 bases and J lost 5; bases outside the gene matches: 13. CDR1 is SGHNT, CDR2 YYREEE, per germline (reference sequence). The CDR3 region is CASSLAVGLVLPHEQYF. CDR3 DNA sequence: TGTGCCAGCAGCTTGGCCGTGGGACTAGTGTTACCCCACGAGCAGTACTTC.

V is TRBV4-1 and J is TRBJ1-2, with 8 bases fitting TRBD1. This CDR3 has 14 amino acids. V lost 4 bases, J lost 8 bases, and 9 bases stayed unmatched. Germline V gives CDR1 MGHRA, CDR2 YSYEKL. The CDR3 bases are TGCGCCAGCAGCCTCGAGAGACAGGGGACGGGCTACACCTTC. Translated, it gives CASSLERQGTGYTF.

The chain couples TRBV9 to TRBJ1-2, with unresolved D. Germline V CDR1 and CDR2: SGDLS, YYNGEE. Trimming left V 7 bases short and J 3 bases short, with 16 bases between. The CDR3 covers 14 residues. The chain's CDR3 is CASGGRSGDYGYTF. CDR3 coding DNA: TGTGCCAGCGGCGGACGCTCCGGTGACTATGGCTACACCTTC.

V usage is TRBV11-3 and J usage is TRBJ2-7; D possibly corresponds to TRBD1 (5 bases). V lost 5 bases and J lost 2, with 13 bases in between. The CDR3 covers 14 residues. Per the germline V gene, CDR1 is SGHNT and CDR2 is YENEEA. The CDR3: CASSAWGNPYEQYF. In DNA, the CDR3 is TGTGCCAGCAGCGCCTGGGGCAACCCCTACGAGCAGTACTTC.

The chain has TRBV7-9 and TRBJ2-3; possible D gene TRBD2, 5 bases. This CDR3 region has 14 residues. V was cut by 5 bases and J by 4 bases, with 13 bases left in between. Germline CDR1 reads SEHNR; CDR2 reads FQNEAQ (reference sequence). CDR3 amino acids: CASSGGPLADTQYF. The CDR3 nucleotides read TGTGCCAGCAGCGGAGGCCCTTTGGCAGATACGCAGTATTTT.

The rearrangement uses TRBV5-4 and TRBJ1-6, with D unclear. The CDR3 has 14 residues. Germline V CDR1 and CDR2: SGHNT, YYREEE (reference sequence). The V and J ends lost 4 bases and 0 bases respectively, with 5 bases between them. The CDR3 protein is CASSASSYNSPLHF. The CDR3 coding sequence is TGTGCCAGCAGCGCCTCCTCCTATAATTCACCCCTCCACTTT.

J is TRBJ1-5 and V is TRBV18; D is unclear. Germline CDR1 is KGHSH and CDR2 is LQKENI. CDR3 length equals 15 residues. V lost 5 bases to trimming and J lost 3 bases, with 14 bases between them. The CDR3 sequence is CASSESRSNNQPQHF. The CDR3 DNA reads as TGTGCCAGCTCAGAAAGTAGGTCAAACAATCAGCCCCAGCATTTT.

This sequence joins TRBV21-1 and TRBJ1-5. TRBV21-1 is annotated as a pseudogene. CDR3 length: 13 residues. CDR3 bases: TGTGCCACCGAGGAAGTGGGGAATCAGCCCCAGCATTTT. This sequence encodes CATEEVGNQPQHF.

V gene TRBV7-9 combines with J gene TRBJ2-6, with TRBD2 matching 8 bases. This CDR3 has 18 residues. The junction had 8 bases not matched to a gene; V was cut back by 4 bases and J by 0 bases. Per the germline V gene, CDR1 is SEHNR and CDR2 is FQNEAQ (reference sequence). CDR3 sequence: CASSSGLAGISGANVLTF. CDR3 sequence (DNA): TGTGCCAGCAGCTCTGGTCTAGCGGGTATCTCTGGGGCCAACGTCCTGACTTTC.

This clone is medium-sized within its sample. The genes are TRBV7-9 and TRBJ1-4; 7 bases fit TRBD1. CDR1 is SEHNR, CDR2 FQNEAQ, per germline (reference sequence). Trimming removed 3 bases from V and 4 bases from J; junction bases left unmatched: 5. The CDR3 is 15 residues long. The CDR3 loop is CASSFAGQYNEKLFF. The CDR3 nucleotides read TGTGCCAGCAGCTTCGCGGGACAGTATAATGAAAAACTGTTTTTT.

The chain carries TRBV12-3 or TRBV12-4 and TRBJ1-1; unclear D gene. This CDR3 contains 13 residues. Trimming took off 2 bases at V and 1 base at J, with 5 bases between the two ends. CDR3 region: CASSLRGNTEAFF. The CDR3 nucleotides read TGTGCCAGCAGTTTACGGGGGAACACTGAAGCTTTCTTT.

This clone was observed a single time. The CDR3 here is CASSDPPGRPGTEAFF. The CDR3 DNA follows: TGTGCCAGCAGTGACCCTCCGGGACGGCCGGGGACTGAAGCTTTCTTT. The J gene is TRBJ1-1, the V gene TRBV6-1; D possibly corresponds to TRBD1 (5 bases). CDR1 and CDR2 from the germline V gene are MNHNS and SASEGT. V was pared by 3 bases and J by 5 bases, with 19 bases between. The CDR3 is 16 amino acids.

V is TRBV2 and J is TRBJ2-3; D is uncertain. Trimming stripped 11 bases from V and 3 bases from J, with 15 bases between. The CDR3 spans 13 residues. CDR1 SNHLY and CDR2 FYNNEI come from the germline V gene. The CDR3 is CAGPGLQTDTQYF. The CDR3 nucleotides are TGTGCCGGACCTGGGCTCCAAACAGATACGCAGTATTTT.

CDR3 in DNA: TGTGCCAGTAGTTCCCGACGGGGGGCGGAAAACACCATATATTTT. Translated: CASSSRRGAENTIYF. The chain carries TRBV19 and TRBJ1-3, with D maybe TRBD1 (6 bases). CDR1 is LNHDA and CDR2 is SQIVND in the germline V gene (reference sequence). The CDR3 is 15 amino acids. V was pared by 5 bases and J by 6 bases, with 17 bases between.

The rearrangement links TRBV5-1 to TRBJ2-7, with 12 bases fitting TRBD2. Trimming at V came to 0 bases and at J to 3 bases, leaving 4 bases not matched to a gene. Germline CDR1 reads SGHRS; CDR2 reads YFSETQ. This CDR3 has 16 residues. DNA of the CDR3: TGCGCCAGCAGCTTGGCCGCTAGCGGGGGGGACTACGAGCAGTACTTC. Translating gives CASSLAASGGDYEQYF.

The chain is built from TRBV6-1 and TRBJ1-1, with 7 bases matching TRBD1. J lost 5 bases, V lost 4 bases, and 16 bases had no gene match. This CDR3 is 17 amino acids long. The V gene's germline CDR1 is MNHNS and CDR2 SASEGT. CDR3: CASSASTGVGARTEAFF. The CDR3 DNA is TGTGCCAGCAGTGCCTCCACAGGGGTGGGAGCGCGGACTGAAGCTTTCTTT.

The V call is TRBV9, the J call TRBJ2-7; D assignment may be TRBD1 or TRBD2 (7 bases each). V gave up 0 bases and J gave up 5 bases, with 18 bases separating them. Germline lookup yields CDR1 SGDLS and CDR2 YYNGEE. CDR3 size: 16 residues. CDR3 DNA: TGTGCCAGCAGCGTAGCTCCAGGGGGGGCAGGTGACGAGCAGTACTTC. It codes for CASSVAPGGAGDEQYF.

This clone came up once. The chain uses TRBV10-3 and TRBJ1-6; tentative D call: TRBD1 (6 bases). The V end lost 11 bases, the J end lost 6 bases, and 11 bases lay between the germline ends. This CDR3 is 12 amino acids long. Germline loops: CDR1 ENHRY, CDR2 SYGVKD. The chain's CDR3 is CAATGLNSPLHF. CDR3 nucleotides: TGTGCCGCGACAGGCCTTAATTCACCCCTCCACTTT.

This rearrangement joins TRBV7-3 to TRBJ1-6; 8 bases match TRBD1. The V and J ends lost 5 bases and 7 bases, in that order; junction bases with no gene match: 7. Germline CDR1 reads SGHTA; CDR2 reads FQGTGA. The CDR3 totals 15 residues. For the CDR3, the DNA is TGTGCCAGCAGCCCCGGGACAGGACTAAATTCACCCCTCCACTTT. It codes for CASSPGTGLNSPLHF. The variable domain in full, with the rest retrieved from reference TRBV7-3 and TRBJ1-6, is GAGVSQTPSNKVTEKGKYVELRCDPISGHTALYWYRQSLGQGPEFLIYFQGTGAADDSGLPNDRFFAVRPEGSVSTLKIQRTERGDSAVYLCASSPGTGLNSPLHFGNGTRLTVT.

In nucleotides, the CDR3 is TGTGCCAGCAGCAAGGACAGGGTCTCTGGGGCCAACGTCCTGACTTTC. Residues: CASSKDRVSGANVLTF. The chain is built from TRBV5-6 and TRBJ2-6, with 8 positions matching TRBD1. Germline loops: CDR1 SGHDT, CDR2 YYEEEE. The CDR3 consists of 16 residues. Trimming cost V 4 bases and J 0 bases; bases outside gene matches: 3.

The chain couples TRBV7-2 to TRBJ1-2; tentatively, D is TRBD1 (6 bases). V was trimmed by 0 bases and J by 2 bases, leaving 7 bases between them. Germline V gives CDR1 SGHTA, CDR2 FQGNSA. CDR3 size: 14 residues. The DNA for the CDR3 is TGTGCCAGCAGCTTAGCCGACAGGAACTATGGCTACACCTTC. As protein: CASSLADRNYGYTF. The whole variable domain, filled in from reference TRBV7-2 and TRBJ1-2, reads GAGVSQSPSNKVTEKGKDVELRCDPISGHTALYWYRQSLGQGLEFLIYFQGNSAPDKSGLPSDRFSAERTGGSVSTLTIQRTQQEDSAVYLCASSLADRNYGYTFGSGTRLTVV.

Note on this clone: At the DNA level, this CDR3 is encoded by other sequences in the same sample as well. The V gene is TRBV6-6, the J gene TRBJ2-7; 8 nucleotides line up with TRBD2. Germline-derived CDR1 and CDR2 are MNHNY and SVGAGI (reference sequence). The CDR3 sequence is 15 residues long. The V segment lost 2 bases and the J segment 0 bases; nucleotides outside the gene matches: 3. The CDR3 DNA sequence: TGTGCCAGCAGTTACATCGCGGGGGGCTCCTACGAGCAGTACTTC. Encoded protein: CASSYIAGGSYEQYF.